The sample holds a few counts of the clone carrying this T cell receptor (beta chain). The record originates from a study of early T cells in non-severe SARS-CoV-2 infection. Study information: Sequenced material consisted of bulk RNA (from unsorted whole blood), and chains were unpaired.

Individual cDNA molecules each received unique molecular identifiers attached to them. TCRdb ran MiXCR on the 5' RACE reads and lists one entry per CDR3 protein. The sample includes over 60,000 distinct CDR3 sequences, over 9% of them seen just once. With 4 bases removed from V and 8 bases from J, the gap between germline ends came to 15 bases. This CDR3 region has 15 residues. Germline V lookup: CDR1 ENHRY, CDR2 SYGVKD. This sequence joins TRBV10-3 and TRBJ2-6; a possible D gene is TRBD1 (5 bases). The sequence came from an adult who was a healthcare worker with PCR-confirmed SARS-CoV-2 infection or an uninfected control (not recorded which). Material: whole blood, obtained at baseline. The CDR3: CAISAGQGKTNVLTF. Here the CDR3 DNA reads TGTGCCATCAGTGCTGGTCAGGGAAAGACCAACGTCCTGACTTTC.